Shown below are 4 T cell receptor beta chains from a single sample sequenced in a study of post-analysis software for immune sequencing data. General study findings and limits: A handful of TRBV segments occurring more often in patients than controls included TRBV5-6, TRBV5-1 and TRBV20-1.

These TCRs' antigens remain unknown. TCR beta libraries were prepared from cDNA with unique molecular identifiers. MiXCR, applied by TCRdb to the PCR reads, yields one record per CDR3 protein. The sample has hundreds of thousands of distinct CDR3 sequences, 53% seen once; the top ten hold approximately 4.2%. Specimen: blood. The receptors were sampled from a girl aged 5-17 years with multiple sclerosis.

DNA of the CDR3: TGTGCCAGCAGCTTTGAGACCCAGATAGCCAAAAACATTCAGTACTTC. This encodes CASSFETQIAKNIQYF. The gene calls are TRBV7-9 and TRBJ2-4, with D unresolved. Germline V gene lookup returns CDR1 SEHNR and CDR2 FQNEAQ (reference sequence). This CDR3 has 16 residues. Trimming removed 3 bases at V and 0 bases at J, with 12 bases between.

J is TRBJ1-2 and V is TRBV7-3; D is unresolved. This CDR3 comprises 14 residues. V shed 5 bases and J shed 4 bases, with 14 bases lying between them. Germline CDR1 is SGHTA and CDR2 is FQGTGA. The CDR3 coding sequence is TGTGCCAGCAGCCGAGCAGCGGTTGGCTATGGCTACACCTTC. Its protein is CASSRAAVGYGYTF. Full variable domain (rest looked up from reference TRBV7-3 and TRBJ1-2): GAGVSQTPSNKVTEKGKYVELRCDPISGHTALYWYRQSLGQGPEFLIYFQGTGAADDSGLPNDRFFAVRPEGSVSTLKIQRTERGDSAVYLCASSRAAVGYGYTFGSGTRLTVV.

The chain couples TRBV5-5 to TRBJ2-6; no clear D gene. The V end was cut by 0 bases, the J end by 0 bases, with 7 bases between. Germline V gene sequence: CDR1 SGHKS, CDR2 YYEKEE (reference sequence). This CDR3 contains 16 residues. CDR3 protein: CASSLGIHSGANVLTF. CDR3 bases: TGTGCCAGCAGCTTGGGCATCCACTCTGGGGCCAACGTCCTGACTTTC.

On this clonotype: It is unclear where the CDR3 begins or ends on the DNA, so no DNA is shown, and the CDR3 is as TCRdb lists it. The chain combines TRBV15 with TRBJ1-2; TRBD1, the D gene given by the table, was not confirmed from the DNA. Germline V lookup: CDR1 LNHNV, CDR2 YYDKDF (reference sequence). 13 amino acids form the CDR3, both terminal residues included. The CDR3 sequence: CATSQGTWGSGTF.